Shown below are 32 T cell receptor beta chains from a single sample sequenced in a study of blood T cell repertoires in COVID-19. Assay: immunoSEQ multiplex PCR; the TCRdb copy retains only in-frame clones and omits some. In the table there are more than 300,000 clones, 88% of which are singletons. The sequenced sample was peripheral blood. The receptors here all came from a woman in her twenties or thirties with COVID-19, enrolled during active disease.

V and J are TRBV2 and TRBJ1-1, with D uncertain. Germline V gene data show CDR1 as SNHLY and CDR2 as FYNNEI. The CDR3 is made up of 12 amino acids. Trimming removed 3 bases from V and 9 bases from J, with 11 bases in between. Here the CDR3 DNA reads TGTGCCAGCAGTGAGGAGGGCCTTCAAGCTTTCTTT. This translates into CASSEEGLQAFF.

The V gene is TRBV27, the J gene TRBJ1-1, with D perhaps TRBD1 (6 bases). CDR1 is MNHEY and CDR2 is SMNVEV in the germline V gene (reference sequence). The CDR3 sequence is 14 residues long. Trimming cost V 6 bases and J 0 bases, with 11 bases left between them. In DNA, the CDR3 is TGTGCCAGCAGAAGGGGACACTTGAACACTGAAGCTTTCTTT. Translated: CASRRGHLNTEAFF.

V gene TRBV4-2 combines with J gene TRBJ1-1; tentative D call: TRBD1 (6 bases). Germline CDR1 is LGHNA and CDR2 is YNFKEQ. Trimming took off 0 bases at V and 3 bases at J, with 8 bases between the two ends. The CDR3 is 14 residues long. The CDR3 reads CASSQEAGDTEAFF. CDR3 nucleotide sequence: TGTGCCAGCAGCCAAGAAGCAGGGGACACTGAAGCTTTCTTT.

The V and J genes are TRBV18 and TRBJ2-7, with a tentative D call TRBD1 (7 bases). Trimming shortened V by 6 bases and J by 2 bases, and 14 bases separated the two germline ends. The CDR3 extends over 14 amino acids. Germline CDR1 KGHSH, CDR2 LQKENI. The CDR3 is CASSRGDLTYEQYF. The CDR3, as DNA: TGTGCCAGCTCCAGGGGGGACCTGACCTACGAGCAGTACTTC.

The chain recombines TRBV5-8 with TRBJ2-7; TRBD1 matches at 7 bases. Germline CDR1 SGHTS, CDR2 YDEGEE. The CDR3 runs 13 residues. Trimming removed 2 bases from V and 3 bases from J; junction bases left unmatched: 2. CDR3: CASSLRQGYEQYF. The CDR3 DNA reads as TGTGCCAGCAGCTTAAGACAGGGCTACGAGCAGTACTTC.

The chain couples TRBV10-2 to TRBJ2-3, with 7 bases fitting TRBD2. The germline gives CDR1 WSHSY, CDR2 SAAADI. The CDR3 is 12 amino acids. The junction had 1 base not matched to a gene; V was cut back by 5 bases and J by 5 bases. The CDR3: CASSWGGDTQYF. In DNA form, the CDR3 reads TGCGCCAGCAGTTGGGGGGGAGATACGCAGTATTTT.

V usage is TRBV18 and J usage is TRBJ1-2; D is uncertain. The V and J ends lost 6 bases and 12 bases respectively, with 20 bases between them. Germline CDR1 and CDR2: KGHSH and LQKENI. The CDR3 consists of 13 residues. The CDR3 loop reads CASSQQRALGHTF. The CDR3 bases are TGTGCCAGCTCCCAACAGAGGGCCCTGGGCCACACCTTC.

V gene TRBV21-1 combines with J gene TRBJ2-7; no DNA check was done on the table's D call, TRBD2. TRBV21-1 is a documented pseudogene. The CDR3 runs 14 residues. The CDR3 DNA reads TGTGCCAGCAGCAACAAGACGGGGAGGTACGAGCAGTACGTC. Translation: CASSNKTGRYEQYV.

CDR3 nucleotide sequence: TGTGCCAGCAGTTCGACCGGGAGGCTGGGGGTGAACACTGAAGCTTTCTTT. Translated, it gives CASSSTGRLGVNTEAFF. The V and J genes are TRBV6-2 or TRBV6-3 and TRBJ1-1; TRBD1 might be the D (5 bases). V lost 4 bases and J 0 bases, leaving 18 bases between the germline ends. The germline CDR1 and CDR2 sequences are MNHEY and SVGEGT. This CDR3 is 17 amino acids long.

The chain links TRBV3-1 (or the pseudogene TRBV3-2) to TRBJ2-2; 8 bases agree with TRBD1. Germline-derived CDR1 and CDR2 are LGHDT and YNNKEL (reference sequence). V lost 4 bases, J lost 13 bases, and 8 bases stayed unmatched. CDR3 length: 13 residues. The CDR3 region has the DNA TGTGCCAGCAGCCCGGTCGACAGGGGAGTGCTGTTTTTT. Its protein is CASSPVDRGVLFF.

The chain carries TRBV5-4 and TRBJ2-4; D possibly corresponds to TRBD1 (7 bases). V lost 2 bases to trimming and J lost 0 bases, with 12 bases between them. Germline V gene sequence: CDR1 SGHNT, CDR2 YYREEE (reference sequence). This CDR3 contains 16 residues. CDR3 nucleotide sequence: TGTGCCAGCAGCTTTGGAGGGACAGAAGCCAAAAACATTCAGTACTTC. This codes for CASSFGGTEAKNIQYF.

V gene TRBV19 combines with J gene TRBJ2-5; tentative D call: TRBD1 (5 bases). CDR3 size: 14 residues. Per the germline V gene, CDR1 is LNHDA and CDR2 is SQIVND (reference sequence). The ends were cut back, 3 bases at V and 2 bases at J, with 10 bases in the middle. This chain's CDR3 is CASSIVSGQETQYF. CDR3 in DNA: TGTGCCAGTAGTATCGTCTCAGGGCAAGAGACCCAGTACTTC.

V is TRBV3-1 (or the pseudogene TRBV3-2) and J is TRBJ2-7, with 9 bases lining up with TRBD2. The junction had 5 bases not matched to a gene; V was cut back by 1 base and J by 1 base. CDR3 size: 16 residues. Germline V gene lookup returns CDR1 LGHDT and CDR2 YNNKEL (reference sequence). The DNA for the CDR3 is TGTGCCAGCAGCCAAGTCCAGCGGGGGGCGTCCTACGAGCAGTACGTC. Translated, it gives CASSQVQRGASYEQYV.

V is TRBV11-3 and J is TRBJ2-1, with TRBD1 as a possible D gene (5 bases). Germline CDR1 is SGHNT and CDR2 is YENEEA. The ends were cut back, 0 bases at V and 1 base at J, with 13 bases in the middle. The CDR3 is made up of 17 amino acids. The CDR3 sequence is CASSLDGTGTSYNEQFF. In nucleotides, the CDR3 is TGTGCCAGCAGCTTAGATGGAACAGGCACGTCCTACAATGAGCAGTTCTTC.

This clone was seen only once. This chain joins TRBV9 and TRBJ1-1, with 8 bases that match TRBD1. The CDR3 has 16 amino acids. The V gene's germline CDR1 is SGDLS and CDR2 YYNGEE. V lost 0 bases to trimming and J lost 1 base; unmatched junction nucleotides: 5. The CDR3 protein is CASSVDSGQENTEAFF. The CDR3 DNA follows: TGTGCCAGCAGCGTAGACTCGGGACAGGAGAACACTGAAGCTTTCTTT.

This rearrangement joins TRBV10-1 to TRBJ2-3; D might be TRBD2 (5 bases). In germline, CDR1 is WNHNN, CDR2 SYGVQD (reference sequence). V was shortened by 4 bases and J by 0 bases, with 14 bases between the two germline ends. The CDR3 length is 16 residues. This CDR3 reads CASSGPGKKSTDTQYF. CDR3 DNA: TGCGCCAGCAGTGGCCCGGGGAAGAAGAGCACAGATACGCAGTATTTT.

This clone was seen only once. The chain couples TRBV2 to TRBJ1-4, with D perhaps TRBD1 (6 bases). CDR1 and CDR2 (germline): SNHLY, FYNNEI. The V end was cut by 5 bases, the J end by 0 bases, with 13 bases between. The CDR3 runs 16 residues. The CDR3 nucleotides read TGTGCCAGCAGTAAGAACAGGGCAACAACTAATGAAAAACTGTTTTTT. It is translated as CASSKNRATTNEKLFF.

The J gene is TRBJ2-4, the V gene TRBV7-3; TRBD1 agrees at 7 bases. Germline loops: CDR1 SGHTA, CDR2 FQGTGA. V was pared by 4 bases and J by 9 bases, with 6 bases of the junction left unmatched. The CDR3 contains 13 residues. CDR3 residues: CASSSTGMGIQYF. DNA for the CDR3: TGTGCCAGCAGCTCGACAGGGATGGGCATTCAGTACTTC.

The chain carries TRBV27 and TRBJ1-1; no definite D call. Trimming left V 0 bases short and J 1 base short, with 12 bases between. This CDR3 comprises 16 residues. CDR1 MNHEY and CDR2 SMNVEV come from the germline V gene (reference sequence). The CDR3 is CASSLSLRQANTEAFF. Written as DNA, the CDR3 is TGTGCCAGCAGTTTATCCCTACGCCAGGCGAACACTGAAGCTTTCTTT.

CDR3 coding DNA: TGTGCCACCCGTTCCGGGACTAGCGAGACCGAGCAGTACGTC. As protein: CATRSGTSETEQYV. The chain employs TRBV6-5 and TRBJ2-7, with 10 bases fitting TRBD2. The V segment lost 10 bases and the J segment 6 bases; nucleotides outside the gene matches: 12. Germline values: CDR1 MNHEY, CDR2 SVGAGI. The CDR3 covers 14 residues.

The chain combines TRBV18 with TRBJ1-3; D unresolved. CDR3 length: 15 residues. V was clipped by 0 bases and J by 0 bases, with 6 bases between them. Germline lookup yields CDR1 KGHSH and CDR2 LQKENI. The CDR3 reads CASSPPEFSGNTIYF. DNA for the CDR3: TGTGCCAGCTCACCACCGGAGTTCTCTGGAAACACCATATATTTT.

This chain links TRBV7-6 with TRBJ2-1; possibly TRBD1 for D (7 bases). The ends were cut back, 5 bases at V and 6 bases at J, with 17 bases in the middle. Looked up from germline, CDR1 is SGHVS and CDR2 is FNYEAQ. This CDR3 contains 15 residues. The chain's CDR3 is CASSLAGGPGNEQFF. DNA for the CDR3: TGTGCCAGCAGCCTGGCAGGGGGGCCGGGCAATGAGCAGTTCTTC. The full variable domain, rest sourced from reference TRBV7-6 and TRBJ2-1, is GAGVSQSPRYKVTKRGQDVALRCDPISGHVSLYWYRQALGQGPEFLTYFNYEAQQDKSGLPNDRFSAERPEGSISTLTIQRTEQRDSAMYRCASSLAGGPGNEQFFGPGTRLTVL.

CDR3 coding DNA: TGTGCCAGCTCACGGACTAGCGGGGCCACAGATACGCAGTATTTT. Its translation is CASSRTSGATDTQYF. The chain uses TRBV18 and TRBJ2-3, with 12 positions matching TRBD2. J lost 2 bases, V lost 4 bases, and 1 base had no gene match. In germline, CDR1 is KGHSH, CDR2 LQKENI. This CDR3 spans 15 amino acids.

The chain joins TRBV28 to TRBJ1-1, with D hard to call. The CDR3 has 14 amino acids. The ends were cut back, 2 bases at V and 5 bases at J, with 12 bases in the middle. Germline V gives CDR1 MDHEN, CDR2 SYDVKM. The CDR3 loop is CASSLAAKRTEAFF. The CDR3 DNA reads as TGTGCCAGCAGTTTAGCCGCGAAGCGGACTGAAGCTTTCTTT.

This sequence joins TRBV7-3 and TRBJ2-3, with a tentative D call TRBD1 (5 bases). Trimming took 6 bases from V and 2 from J, leaving 18 bases between them. Germline V gives CDR1 SGHTA, CDR2 FQGTGA. This CDR3 contains 16 residues. CDR3: CASSQGTQGYTDTQYF. The CDR3 bases are TGTGCCAGCAGTCAGGGCACGCAAGGGTACACAGATACGCAGTATTTT.

The CDR3 nucleotides are TGTGCCAGCAGTCCCCCCCTCTATGGCTACACCTTC. This sequence encodes CASSPPLYGYTF. This chain uses TRBV28 with TRBJ1-2, with D unclear. V was clipped by 5 bases and J by 4 bases, with 8 bases between them. CDR3 length equals 12 residues. From germline, CDR1 is MDHEN and CDR2 SYDVKM.

The chain carries TRBV7-5 and TRBJ2-7; TRBD2 reflects the table's D call only, with no check against the DNA. TRBV7-5 is a pseudogene segment. The CDR3 runs 11 residues. Written as DNA, the CDR3 is TGTGTCAGTGGGGGGGCCTACGAGCAGTACTTC. Amino acid sequence: CVSGGAYEQYF.

The chain combines TRBV5-6 with TRBJ1-1, with 7 positions matching TRBD1. V gave up 5 bases and J gave up 7 bases; unmatched junction bases: 2. The CDR3 has 11 amino acids. The germline CDR1 and CDR2 sequences are SGHDT and YYEEEE. The CDR3 here is CASSTGVEAFF. CDR3 DNA: TGTGCCAGCAGTACAGGGGTTGAAGCTTTCTTT.

The rearrangement joins TRBV3-1 (or the pseudogene TRBV3-2) to TRBJ1-1; tentative D call: TRBD1 (5 bases). V was trimmed by 2 bases and J by 1 base, leaving 8 bases between them. Germline CDR1 reads LGHDT; CDR2 reads YNNKEL (reference sequence). The length of the CDR3 is 14 residues. The CDR3, as DNA: TGTGCCAGCAGCCAAATTGGGGCGAACACTGAAGCTTTCTTT. This encodes CASSQIGANTEAFF.

DNA for the CDR3: TGTGCCAGCAGCAAGACAGGGGGCCCCCCCTACGAGCAGTACTTC. It encodes CASSKTGGPPYEQYF. This chain joins TRBV11-2 and TRBJ2-7; 10 nucleotides align to TRBD1. The J segment lost 2 bases and the V segment lost 5 bases, leaving 6 bases of the junction unmatched. The CDR3 extends over 15 amino acids. CDR1 is SGHAT, CDR2 FQNNGV, per germline.

The chain links TRBV2 to TRBJ1-2, with 7 bases identical to TRBD1. Germline assignment: CDR1 SNHLY and CDR2 FYNNEI. The V and J ends lost 10 bases and 8 bases, in that order; junction bases with no gene match: 13. CDR3 length: 13 amino acids. The CDR3 loop reads CATLALQGSGYTF. The CDR3, as DNA: TGTGCCACCCTAGCATTACAGGGGTCCGGCTACACCTTC.

CDR3 nucleotide sequence: TGTGCCAGCAGCCAGGGACTAGCGGATCCCTACGAGCAGTACTTC. Translation: CASSQGLADPYEQYF. The gene calls are TRBV6-5 and TRBJ2-7; 11 nucleotides align to TRBD2. This CDR3 has 15 residues. J was trimmed by 2 bases and V by 6 bases; bases with no gene match: 6. Looked up from germline, CDR1 is MNHEY and CDR2 is SVGAGI.